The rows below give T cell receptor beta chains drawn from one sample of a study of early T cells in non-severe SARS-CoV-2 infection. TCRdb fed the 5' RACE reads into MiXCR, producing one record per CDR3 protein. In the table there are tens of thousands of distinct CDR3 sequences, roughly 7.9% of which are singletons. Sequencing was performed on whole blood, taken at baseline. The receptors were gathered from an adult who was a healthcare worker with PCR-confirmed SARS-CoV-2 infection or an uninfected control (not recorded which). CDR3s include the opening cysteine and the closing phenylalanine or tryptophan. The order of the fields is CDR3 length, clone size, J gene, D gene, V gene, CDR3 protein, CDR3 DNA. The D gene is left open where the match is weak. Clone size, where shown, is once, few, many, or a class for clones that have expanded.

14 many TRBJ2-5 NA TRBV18 CASSPETRGETQYF TGTGCCAGCTCACCGGAAACTAGAGGCGAGACCCAGTACTTC
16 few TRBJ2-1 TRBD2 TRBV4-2 CASSQGAGGAAGEQFF TGTGCCAGCAGCCAAGGCGCGGGGGGTGCCGCGGGGGAGCAGTTCTTC
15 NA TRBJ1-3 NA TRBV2 CASSETTHSGNTIYF TGTGCCAGCAGTGAAACGACGCATTCTGGAAACACCATATATTTT
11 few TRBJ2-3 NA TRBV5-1 CASSSTDTQYF TGCGCCAGCAGCTCTACAGATACGCAGTATTTT
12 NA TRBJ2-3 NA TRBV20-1 CSAPDNTDTQYF TGCAGTGCTCCGGACAACACAGATACGCAGTATTTT
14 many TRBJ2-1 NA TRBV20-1 CSASGGVGGYEQFF TGCAGTGCTAGCGGGGGCGTCGGTGGGTATGAGCAGTTCTTC
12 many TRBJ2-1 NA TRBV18 CASSPIGHEQFF TGTGCCAGCTCACCCATCGGGCATGAGCAGTTCTTC
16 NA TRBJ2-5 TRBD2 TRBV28 CASSQRGSGGKETQYF TGTGCCAGCAGCCAGCGGGGTAGCGGGGGGAAGGAGACCCAGTACTTC
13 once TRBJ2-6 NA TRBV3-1 CASSYSGANVLTF TGTGCCAGCAGCTACTCGGGGGCCAACGTCCTGACTTTC
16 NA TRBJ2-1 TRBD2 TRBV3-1 CASCQDVAGGRNEQFF TGTGCCAGCTGCCAAGACGTAGCGGGGGGCCGCAATGAGCAGTTCTTC
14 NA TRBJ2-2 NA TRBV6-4 CASRRDIKTGELFF TGTGCCAGCAGGCGGGACATCAAAACCGGGGAGCTGTTTTTT
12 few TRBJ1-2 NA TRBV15 CATSRDASGYTF TGTGCCACCAGCAGAGATGCATCTGGCTACACCTTC
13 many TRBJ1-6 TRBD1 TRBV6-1 CASSTGGGSPLHF TGTGCCAGCAGTACAGGGGGCGGTTCACCCCTCCACTTT
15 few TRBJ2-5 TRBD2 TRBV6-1 CASSELAGGPETQYF TGTGCCAGCAGTGAGCTAGCGGGGGGGCCAGAGACCCAGTACTTC
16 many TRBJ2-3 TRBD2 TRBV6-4 CASSDSSGGATDTQYF TGTGCCAGCAGTGACTCTAGCGGGGGGGCCACAGATACGCAGTATTTT
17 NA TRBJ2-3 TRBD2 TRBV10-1 CASSDPGLAGNSDTQYF TGCGCCAGCAGTGACCCCGGACTAGCGGGGAATTCAGATACGCAGTATTTT
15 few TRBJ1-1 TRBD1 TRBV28 CASRPPQGGSTEAFF TGTGCCAGCAGGCCCCCGCAGGGGGGATCCACTGAAGCTTTCTTT
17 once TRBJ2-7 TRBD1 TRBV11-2 CASSLGPWGGQGYEQYF TGTGCCAGCAGCTTAGGCCCCTGGGGCGGACAGGGGTACGAGCAGTACTTC
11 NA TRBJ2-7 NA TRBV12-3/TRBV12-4 CASNPSYEQYF TGTGCCAGCAACCCCTCCTACGAGCAGTACTTC
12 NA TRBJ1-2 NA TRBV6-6 CASRTPDYGYTF TGTGCCAGCAGAACCCCGGACTATGGCTACACCTTC
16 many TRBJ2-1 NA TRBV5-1 CASSGGSATSYNEQFF TGCGCCAGCAGCGGTGGAAGCGCTACCTCCTACAATGAGCAGTTCTTC
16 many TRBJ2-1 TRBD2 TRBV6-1 CASSTRTSRSYNEQFF TGTGCCAGCAGTACGCGGACTAGCCGGTCCTACAATGAGCAGTTCTTC
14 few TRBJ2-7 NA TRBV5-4 CASSSPRSSYEQYF TGTGCCAGCAGCTCGCCCCGGAGCTCCTACGAGCAGTACTTC
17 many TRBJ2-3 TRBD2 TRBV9 CASSVGLAGPGTDTQYF TGTGCCAGCAGCGTAGGGCTAGCGGGGCCCGGCACAGATACGCAGTATTTT
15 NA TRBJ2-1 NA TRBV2 CASLTSLSSYNEQFF TGTGCCAGCCTGACGTCGCTGAGCTCCTACAATGAGCAGTTCTTC
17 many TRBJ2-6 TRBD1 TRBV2 CASCRDRSPSGANVLTF TGTGCCAGCTGCCGGGACAGGTCTCCCTCTGGGGCCAACGTCCTGACTTTC
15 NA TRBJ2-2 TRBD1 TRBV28 CASSPHRGAPGELFF TGTGCCAGCAGTCCTCACAGGGGCGCTCCCGGGGAGCTGTTTTTT
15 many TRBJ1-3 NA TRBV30 CAWSVLRSSGNTIYF TGTGCCTGGAGTGTACTCAGGAGCTCTGGAAACACCATATATTTT
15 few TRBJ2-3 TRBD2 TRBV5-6 CASSLRGTSYDTQYF TGTGCCAGCAGCTTGCGGGGGACTAGCTACGATACGCAGTATTTT
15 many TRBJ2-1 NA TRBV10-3 CAISDSRVIYNEQFF TGTGCCATCAGTGACTCTAGGGTTATCTACAATGAGCAGTTCTTC
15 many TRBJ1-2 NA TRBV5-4 CASSLDRVRQYGYTF TGTGCCAGCAGCTTGGATCGCGTCAGACAATATGGCTACACCTTC
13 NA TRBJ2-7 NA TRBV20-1 CSADKLGSYEQYF TGCAGTGCCGACAAACTCGGGTCCTACGAGCAGTACTTC
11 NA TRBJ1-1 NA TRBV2 CASREDTEAFF TGTGCCAGCAGAGAAGACACTGAAGCTTTCTTT